Each of the 32 T cell receptor beta chains below was sequenced from the same sample in a study of PD-1 blockade in classical Hodgkin lymphoma. Profiled with immunoSEQ multiplex PCR; TCRdb holds only in-frame clones, not every one. The sample has about 28,000 clones, roughly 77% seen once. The time point denotes: cycle 4 day 1 (C4D1), after 6 weeks of nivolumab. Relapse was seen in all patients after autologous stem cell transplantation, and brentuximab vedotin exposure was variable. The sequencing here drew on peripheral blood mononuclear cells (PBMCs), taken before the fourth cycle of nivolumab. The receptors come from a human donor with classical Hodgkin lymphoma.

The chain combines TRBV11-1 with TRBJ2-2; D gene ambiguous. The CDR3 covers 17 residues. V was pared by 1 base and J by 3 bases, with 15 bases between. Germline loops: CDR1 SGHAT, CDR2 FQDESV (reference sequence). CDR3 DNA sequence: TGTGCCAGCAGCTTAGATCGTGTGGGTTTGGACACCGGGGAGCTGTTTTTT. It encodes CASSLDRVGLDTGELFF.

This clone is medium-sized (0.01 to 0.1%) in the sample. The V call is TRBV6-1, the J call TRBJ2-1, with TRBD1 matching over 8 bases. The CDR3 totals 18 residues. J was trimmed by 1 base and V by 2 bases; bases with no gene match: 10. CDR1 MNHNS and CDR2 SASEGT come from the germline V gene. The CDR3 here is CASSEPGQAEFSYNEQFF. The CDR3 region has the DNA TGTGCCAGCAGTGAACCGGGACAGGCTGAATTTTCCTACAATGAGCAGTTCTTC.

The chain is built from TRBV25-1 and TRBJ2-5; the D gene is possibly TRBD2 (6 bases). The CDR3 sequence is 15 residues long. Germline loops: CDR1 MGHDK, CDR2 SYGVNS. V gave up 3 bases and J gave up 2 bases, with 13 bases separating them. The CDR3 is CASSDLTAGQETQYF. DNA for the CDR3: TGTGCCAGCAGTGACCTGACCGCGGGACAAGAGACCCAGTACTTC. Drawing the rest from reference TRBV25-1 and TRBJ2-5, the complete variable domain is EADIYQTPRYLVIGTGKKITLECSQTMGHDKMYWYQQDPGMELHLIHYSYGVNSTEKGDLSSESTVSRIRTEHFPLTLESARPSHTSQYLCASSDLTAGQETQYFGPGTRLLVL.

The chain joins TRBV11-2 to TRBJ2-2, with no clear D. In germline, CDR1 is SGHAT, CDR2 FQNNGV. This CDR3 region has 13 residues. The V and J ends lost 3 bases and 6 bases respectively, with 8 bases between them. The CDR3 sequence is CASSFSRPGELFF. The CDR3 nucleotides are TGTGCCAGCAGCTTTTCCCGGCCCGGGGAGCTGTTTTTT.

This clone occurred once. The chain joins TRBV18 to TRBJ2-1; TRBD1 might be the D (5 bases). Germline loops: CDR1 KGHSH, CDR2 LQKENI. The CDR3 length is 15 residues. The V gene lost 1 base and the J gene lost 7 bases, with 14 bases spanning the gap. CDR3 DNA sequence: TGTGCCAGCTCACCACGTTCAGGGTATTCGAATGAGCAGTTCTTC. It yields the protein CASSPRSGYSNEQFF.

This clone was detected only once. The V and J genes are TRBV28 and TRBJ1-2; D remains ambiguous. V was trimmed by 3 bases and J by 4 bases, leaving 6 bases between them. Per the germline V gene, CDR1 is MDHEN and CDR2 is SYDVKM. CDR3 length: 12 residues. The chain's CDR3 is CASSFFGYGYTF. In DNA, the CDR3 is TGTGCCAGCAGTTTCTTTGGCTATGGCTACACCTTC.

This clone has a single count. The J gene is TRBJ2-7, the V gene TRBV11-2, with a tentative D call TRBD2 (5 bases). The DNA end favors TRBJ2-1, so the J call may be wrong. Germline CDR1 reads SGHAT; CDR2 reads FQNNGV. This CDR3 spans 16 amino acids. The CDR3 DNA follows: TGTGCCAGCAGCTCCCTAAGGACTGATACCTACAATGAGCAGTTCTTC. The encoded protein is CASSSLRTDTYNEQFF.

V usage is TRBV5-5 and J usage is TRBJ2-5; either TRBD1 or TRBD2 may supply D (5 bases each). The germline V gene encodes CDR1 SGHKS and CDR2 YYEKEE (reference sequence). This CDR3 region has 16 residues. Trimming pared 1 base from V and 2 bases from J, leaving 15 bases between. In DNA, the CDR3 is TGTGCCAGCAGCTTGCGCGGAGGCTGGGGGCAAGAGACCCAGTACTTC. This translates into CASSLRGGWGQETQYF.

About this clone itself: Other DNA variants within this sample encode the same CDR3. The chain couples TRBV5-1 to TRBJ1-1; D unresolved. Germline assignment: CDR1 SGHRS and CDR2 YFSETQ. V was cut by 0 bases and J by 0 bases, with 3 bases left in between. The CDR3 contains 13 residues. DNA of the CDR3: TGCGCCAGCAGCTTGGAAGTGAACACTGAAGCTTTCTTT. This gives the protein CASSLEVNTEAFF.

The CDR3 nucleotides are TGTGCCAGCAGTGAACTAGAAAAACTTTACAATGAGCAGTTCTTC. Its protein product is CASSELEKLYNEQFF. The gene calls are TRBV2 and TRBJ2-1; D ambiguous. V lost 2 bases, J lost 4 bases, and 12 bases lay in between. This CDR3 region has 15 residues. CDR1 is SNHLY and CDR2 is FYNNEI in the germline V gene.

The gene calls are TRBV28 and TRBJ1-2, with 9 bases that match TRBD1. This CDR3 region has 15 residues. Per the germline V gene, CDR1 is MDHEN and CDR2 is SYDVKM. After removal of 5 bases from V and 2 bases from J, the junction contained 6 bases not matched to a gene. CDR3 bases: TGTGCCAGCAGTCCATCCGGGACAGGGAACTATGGCTACACCTTC. Amino acid sequence: CASSPSGTGNYGYTF.

This chain joins TRBV5-1 and TRBJ2-1; D not certain. Per germline, CDR1 SGHRS and CDR2 YFSETQ. This CDR3 contains 16 residues. Trimming removed 0 bases from V and 9 bases from J, with 19 bases in between. DNA for the CDR3: TGCGCCAGCAGCTTGGAATTATCGGTGCCGACGGTTGAGCAGTTCTTC. Amino acid sequence: CASSLELSVPTVEQFF.

This clone has a handful of counts. V is TRBV13 and J is TRBJ2-7; TRBD2 matches 11 bases. Germline V gene sequence: CDR1 PRHDT, CDR2 FYEKMQ (reference sequence). V shed 5 bases and J 4 bases; nucleotides not matched to a gene: 10. The CDR3 runs to 16 residues. The CDR3 loop is CASSPPRTSGLYEQYF. The CDR3 DNA is TGTGCCAGCAGCCCTCCCCGGACTAGCGGGCTTTACGAGCAGTACTTC.

CDR3 DNA: TGTGCCAGCAGCTTAGGGACTGGCTACAATGAGCAGTTCTTC. Amino acids: CASSLGTGYNEQFF. The V and J genes are TRBV11-2 and TRBJ2-1; D is perhaps TRBD2 (5 bases). CDR3 length: 14 residues. The germline V and J ends were trimmed by 1 base and 3 bases, with 7 bases remaining between them. The germline V gene has CDR1 SGHAT and CDR2 FQNNGV. Looking up the rest from reference TRBV11-2 and TRBJ2-1 gives the full variable domain: EAGVAQSPRYKIIEKRQSVAFWCNPISGHATLYWYQQILGQGPKLLIQFQNNGVVDDSQLPKDRFSAERLKGVDSTLKIQPAKLEDSAVYLCASSLGTGYNEQFFGPGTRLTVL.

The genes are TRBV9 and TRBJ2-1, with D possibly TRBD2 on 5 matching bases. The CDR3 spans 15 residues. Germline loops: CDR1 SGDLS, CDR2 YYNGEE. Trimming took 0 bases from V and 7 from J, leaving 14 bases between them. CDR3 DNA: TGTGCCAGCAGCGTAGGAGGGATTGGTGCGAATGAGCAGTTCTTC. Translating it yields CASSVGGIGANEQFF.

The genes are TRBV6-5 and TRBJ2-7, with D possibly matching TRBD1 (6 bases). V was cut by 5 bases and J by 3 bases, with 14 bases left in between. The germline gives CDR1 MNHEY, CDR2 SVGAGI. The CDR3 is made up of 14 amino acids. Here the CDR3 reads CASSARWDIYEQYF. Written as DNA, the CDR3 is TGTGCCAGCAGTGCCAGGTGGGACATCTACGAGCAGTACTTC.

The rearrangement uses TRBV7-9 and TRBJ2-7, with TRBD1 identical over 11 bases. The CDR3 extends over 15 amino acids. The V gene end was trimmed by 10 bases and the J gene end by 3 bases; junction bases not matched to a gene: 11. Germline V gives CDR1 SEHNR, CDR2 FQNEAQ (reference sequence). CDR3 amino acids: CATFRAGTGGYEQYF. DNA of the CDR3: TGTGCCACCTTTCGGGCGGGGACAGGGGGCTACGAGCAGTACTTC.

The chain is built from TRBV7-9 and TRBJ2-5, with D tentatively TRBD1 or TRBD2 (6 bases each). CDR3 size: 13 residues. V gave up 5 bases and J gave up 3 bases, with 10 bases separating them. Germline CDR1 and CDR2: SEHNR and FQNEAQ (reference sequence). In nucleotides, the CDR3 is TGTGCCAGCAGCCGCGGGACAAAAGAGACCCAGTACTTC. Translation gives CASSRGTKETQYF. Full variable domain (rest looked up from reference TRBV7-9 and TRBJ2-5): DTGVSQNPRHKITKRGQNVTFRCDPISEHNRLYWYRQTLGQGPEFLTYFQNEAQLEKSRLLSDRFSAERPKGSFSTLEIQRTEQGDSAMYLCASSRGTKETQYFGPGTRLLVL.

The chain links TRBV6-5 to TRBJ1-1, with TRBD1 identical over 7 bases. Germline CDR1 reads MNHEY; CDR2 reads SVGAGI. The ends lost 6 bases at V and 2 bases at J; junction bases unmatched: 3. The CDR3 spans 13 residues. The CDR3 loop is CASRKGGNTEAFF. The CDR3 DNA follows: TGTGCCAGCAGAAAAGGGGGCAACACTGAAGCTTTCTTT.

In this sample, this clone is medium-sized. The DNA for the CDR3 is TGCGCCAGCAGAGCTGGGGAATTTGGGACTGAAGCTTTCTTT. Translation: CASRAGEFGTEAFF. J is TRBJ1-1 and V is TRBV5-1, with no clear D. CDR1 and CDR2 from the germline V gene are SGHRS and YFSETQ. The CDR3 runs 14 residues. Trimming pared 5 bases from V and 5 bases from J, leaving 16 bases between.

The V and J genes are TRBV19 and TRBJ2-4; D not resolved. CDR3 length equals 14 residues. V shed 2 bases and J shed 5 bases, with 10 bases lying between them. CDR1 LNHDA and CDR2 SQIVND come from the germline V gene (reference sequence). The CDR3 sequence: CASSIPGVENIQYF. CDR3 coding DNA: TGTGCCAGTAGTATACCGGGTGTCGAAAACATTCAGTACTTC. Full variable domain (outside the CDR3, taken from reference TRBV19 and TRBJ2-4): DGGITQSPKYLFRKEGQNVTLSCEQNLNHDAMYWYRQDPGQGLRLIYYSQIVNDFQKGDIAEGYSVSREKKESFPLTVTSAQKNPTAFYLCASSIPGVENIQYFGAGTRLSVL.

The rearrangement links TRBV5-1 to TRBJ1-2; maybe TRBD1 (5 bases). There are 14 residues in the CDR3. The germline V and J ends were trimmed by 0 bases and 7 bases, with 13 bases remaining between them. From germline, CDR1 is SGHRS and CDR2 YFSETQ. CDR3 bases: TGCGCCAGCAGCTTGGACGCGGGAGGGACTGGCTACACCTTC. The encoded protein is CASSLDAGGTGYTF.

This chain connects TRBV28 to TRBJ1-1; 7 bases match TRBD1. Per the germline V gene, CDR1 is MDHEN and CDR2 is SYDVKM. This CDR3 has 16 residues. Unmatched junction bases numbered 19, after V lost 7 bases and J lost 8 bases. The CDR3 DNA follows: TGTGCCAGCATGGTCATCAGGGGGGCCTTTAGATGGGAAGCTTTCTTT. Its translation is CASMVIRGAFRWEAFF.

V usage is TRBV30 and J usage is TRBJ2-7; D not resolved. This CDR3 contains 14 residues. V lost 1 base to trimming and J lost 5 bases, with 15 bases between them. The V gene's germline CDR1 is GTSNPN and CDR2 SVGIG (reference sequence). CDR3 coding DNA: TGTGCCTGGAGTGGTGGCTGGGATAGGGACGAGCAGTACTTC. It yields the protein CAWSGGWDRDEQYF.

This chain joins TRBV29-1 and TRBJ2-5; a weak D match, TRBD2 (5 bases). The V end was cut by 6 bases, the J end by 1 base, with 9 bases between. The length of the CDR3 is 12 residues. Germline V gene lookup returns CDR1 SQVTM and CDR2 ANQGSEA. The CDR3 nucleotides read TGCAGCGTCTGGACTGTCCAAGAGACCCAGTACTTC. It yields the protein CSVWTVQETQYF.

This chain connects TRBV27 to TRBJ2-4, with D possibly matching TRBD2 (5 bases). The CDR3 is 16 amino acids. V lost 3 bases to trimming and J lost 0 bases, with 12 bases between them. Germline V gene lookup returns CDR1 MNHEY and CDR2 SMNVEV (reference sequence). The CDR3 spells CASSLGMGVAKNIQYF. The CDR3 coding sequence is TGTGCCAGCAGTTTGGGGATGGGAGTAGCCAAAAACATTCAGTACTTC.

The chain employs TRBV2 and TRBJ2-5; no clear D. The J call is uncertain, as TRBJ2-7 better fits the DNA end. This CDR3 spans 14 amino acids. Germline assignment: CDR1 SNHLY and CDR2 FYNNEI. The CDR3 region has the DNA TGTGCCAGCAGTGACCCCCGGCGGTCCTACGAGCAGTACTTC. Its protein product is CASSDPRRSYEQYF.

The chain joins TRBV25-1 to TRBJ2-1; TRBD2 might be the D (6 bases). The germline gives CDR1 MGHDK, CDR2 SYGVNS. This CDR3 comprises 12 residues. Trimming pared 4 bases from V and 9 bases from J, leaving 10 bases between. The CDR3 nucleotides read TGTGCCAGCAGTGTACTAGCAGGTGAGCAGTTCTTC. Its translation is CASSVLAGEQFF.

The rearrangement uses TRBV7-8 and TRBJ2-7, with 13 bases fitting TRBD2. The ends lost 5 bases at V and 6 bases at J; junction bases unmatched: 7. Germline loops: CDR1 SGHVS, CDR2 FQNEAQ. There are 15 residues in the CDR3. The CDR3 here is CASSRPGLAGREQYF. The CDR3 DNA sequence: TGTGCCAGCAGCCGACCGGGACTAGCGGGACGCGAGCAGTACTTC.

V and J are TRBV19 and TRBJ2-1, with D maybe TRBD2 (6 bases). The CDR3 length is 12 residues. Germline lookup yields CDR1 LNHDA and CDR2 SQIVND (reference sequence). V lost 7 bases, J lost 9 bases, and 13 bases lay in between. The CDR3 here is CASKGLASEQFF. The CDR3 nucleotides are TGTGCCAGTAAGGGGCTAGCGAGTGAGCAGTTCTTC. Based on the CDR3 plus reference TRBV19 and TRBJ2-1, the full variable domain is DGGITQSPKYLFRKEGQNVTLSCEQNLNHDAMYWYRQDPGQGLRLIYYSQIVNDFQKGDIAEGYSVSREKKESFPLTVTSAQKNPTAFYLCASKGLASEQFFGPGTRLTVL.

This chain connects TRBV30 to TRBJ1-6; the D is unclear. Germline V gives CDR1 GTSNPN, CDR2 SVGIG (reference sequence). CDR3 length: 13 amino acids. The V end lost 0 bases, the J end lost 8 bases, and 8 bases lay between the germline ends. The CDR3 here is CAWSVSGDSPLHF. CDR3 nucleotides: TGTGCCTGGAGTGTATCTGGAGATTCACCCCTCCACTTT.

This sequence joins TRBV6-1 and TRBJ2-3; 9 bases fit TRBD1. With 4 bases clipped from V and 4 bases from J, the junction kept 6 bases outside the gene matches. Per the germline V gene, CDR1 is MNHNS and CDR2 is SASEGT. This CDR3 spans 15 amino acids. The CDR3 bases are TGTGCCAGCAGTGCGTCCTGGGACAGGGCAGATACGCAGTATTTT. Protein sequence: CASSASWDRADTQYF.